This T cell receptor beta chain comes out of a study of molecular identifiers for immune sequencing clone quantification. Study in general: Replicate experiments divided RNA from around 20,000 or 100,000 naive CD8 cells into five parts and sequenced four. General observations from the study: Spiked Jurkat TCR RNA equivalent to one cell reportedly surfaced among some 990,000 naive cells. Beyond 20 RNA copies, clones held over 97% of effector molecules, compared with under 1% in naive cells.

This clonotype appeared many times. Antigen: not known. Germline lookup yields CDR1 MNHNY and CDR2 SVGAGI (reference sequence). This CDR3 is built from 17 residues. J gave up 3 bases and V 0 bases, and 7 bases lay outside the gene matches. TCR libraries were built in bulk with a published protocol and specific TCR primers. Each CDR3 protein gets one entry after TCRdb re-called the PCR reads with MiXCR. The sample consists of around 82,000 distinct CDR3 sequences, around 20% of them appearing once. J is TRBJ2-3 and V is TRBV6-6, with 9 bases identical to TRBD1. The sequenced sample consisted of naive CD8+ T cells from blood, with Jurkat cell RNA spiked in. The subset: FACS-sorted CD8+CD4-CCR7+CD45RA+ naive T cells. The source is a human donor in good health. Some libraries in this study had Jurkat cell RNA spiked in. CDR3 nucleotides: TGTGCCAGCAGTTACTCGAGAATACAGGGGGCGACAGATACGCAGTATTTT. Translation gives CASSYSRIQGATDTQYF.